The T cell receptor (beta chain) under discussion was sequenced for a study of T cell responses to AZD1222 COVID-19 vaccine (dated by TCRdb to the early 2020s). For the wider study: A total of 240 or so trial participants underwent TCR sequencing, of whom some 200 had received two doses of AZD1222 and 26 had received two doses of the MenACWY control vaccine. Enrollment into the trials was organized by age into subgroups of 18-55, 56-69 and 70-plus years, and those subgroups contained roughly 150, 30 and 60 TCR-sequenced participants, respectively.

The CDR3 regions of human TCRbeta chains were subjected to immunosequencing. The source study handled its data this way. TCRs in the repertoires were compared against a reference library of SARS-CoV-2-specific TCRs that had been generated with the MIRA antigen-specificity platform. Breadth meant the fraction of unique TCRs that were SARS-CoV-2-associated, whereas depth meant the fraction of total T cells that were SARS-CoV-2-associated. Using the MIRA data, each spike-specific TCR was mapped to the spike region that the TCR reacts to and placed in a CD4 or CD8 class. Log10-transformed breadth and depth values were compared by one-way ANOVA with Sidak's multiple comparisons tests. This immuneACCESS table, as held by TCRdb, lists in-frame sequences with V and J called but not all clones. Of the missing ones, under half trace to an unresolved V gene in checked studies; the others have no known cause. V and J calls and clone size are those listed in that table; D and trimming were worked out from the DNA. The sample contains some 99,000 clones, over 75% of them found a single time. 9.5% to 15% of the sample goes to the ten largest clones.

The V end loses 5 bases and the J end loses 0 bases, and a stretch of 10 bases separates them. From the germline V gene, CDR1 is MDHEN and CDR2 is SYDVKM. There are 15 amino acids in the CDR3, from cysteine to phenylalanine inclusive. The read is trimmed to its CDR3 DNA, 45 bases read in frame from base 1. Details on this clone: Its antigen remains undetermined. No base qualities exist here, and no much larger clone lies one base off it.

What the authors observed across the whole study: Because no day 14 peak-response samples were available, repertoires were characterized only after the peak T cell response. In the small 56-69-year group, the increase in depth fell short of significance, most likely because of low power. Only six AZD1222 recipients were SARS-CoV-2 seropositive at baseline, limiting conclusions about previously exposed vaccinees. Participants were mostly white British, with more females than males. The authors suggested clonal diversity may have been underestimated. Epitopes outside the regions mutated in the B.1.351 and B.1.1.7 variants were reportedly recognized by nearly half of the unique spike-specific TCRs. The vaccine-associated CD4 TCRs covered the entire spike protein, and the dominant responses fell in regions 160-218 and 743-854. After two AZD1222 doses, spike-specific TCR breadth and depth were significantly higher than at day 0 and than in MenACWY recipients.

The time point label for this specimen denotes: baseline before first vaccination. The treatment or condition label for this specimen denotes: meningococcal conjugate vaccine given as trial control. The vaccinee samples were drawn from two UK trials, COV001 and COV002, one of which was a single-blind randomized controlled phase 2/3 trial testing AZD1222 (ChAdOx1 nCoV-19) in healthy adults. For TCRbeta chain sequencing, PBMC samples from trial participants were taken at day 0 and at day 28 after the second dose. The chain was built from TRBV28 and TRBJ2-2, with no confidently assigned D gene. This material consisted of peripheral blood, taken on day 0 of MenACWY control vaccination. The source of this sequence is an adult in good health. At the DNA level, the sequence is TGTGCCAGCAGTCGGACGCTACCGAACACCGGGGAGCTGTTTTTT. This codes for CASSRTLPNTGELFF.